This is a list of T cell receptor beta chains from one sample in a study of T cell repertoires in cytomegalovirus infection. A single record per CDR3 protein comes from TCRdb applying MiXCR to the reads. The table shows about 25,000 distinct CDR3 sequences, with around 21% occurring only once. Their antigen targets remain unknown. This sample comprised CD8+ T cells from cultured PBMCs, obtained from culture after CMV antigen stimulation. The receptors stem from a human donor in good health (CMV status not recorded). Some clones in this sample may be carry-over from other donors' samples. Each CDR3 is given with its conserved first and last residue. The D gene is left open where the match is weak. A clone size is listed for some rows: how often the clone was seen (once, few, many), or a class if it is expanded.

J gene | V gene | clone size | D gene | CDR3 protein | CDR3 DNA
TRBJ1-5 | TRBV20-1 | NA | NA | CSAVDQGRGQPQHF | TGCAGTGCTGTGGATCAGGGGAGAGGACAGCCCCAGCATTTT
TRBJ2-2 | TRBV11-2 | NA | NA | CASSLDPGGFDSGELFF | TGTGCCAGCAGCTTAGATCCTGGAGGGTTCGATTCCGGGGAGCTGTTTTTT
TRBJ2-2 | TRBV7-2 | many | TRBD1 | CASSSPDRDTGELFF | TGTGCCAGCAGCTCCCCCGACAGGGACACCGGGGAGCTGTTTTTT
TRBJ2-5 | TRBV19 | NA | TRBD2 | CASTKRSAGAQETQYF | TGTGCCAGTACCAAACGGTCAGCGGGGGCTCAAGAGACCCAGTACTTC
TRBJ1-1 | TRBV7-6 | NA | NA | CASSSGTSGAFF | TGTGCCAGCAGCTCCGGGACATCTGGAGCTTTCTTT
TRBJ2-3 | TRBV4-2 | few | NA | CASSQDGRGPDTQYF | TGTGCCAGCAGCCAAGATGGGCGGGGGCCAGATACGCAGTATTTT
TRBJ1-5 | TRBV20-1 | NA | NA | CSASNPSGRTRGSNQPQHF | TGCAGTGCTAGTAACCCCTCTGGCAGAACCCGAGGGAGCAATCAGCCCCAGCATTTT
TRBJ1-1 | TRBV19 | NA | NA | CASSGGTEAFF | TGTGCCAGCTCCGGGGGTACTGAAGCTTTCTTT
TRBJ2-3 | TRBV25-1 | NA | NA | CASSIEWLGLATDTQYF | TGTGCCAGCAGTATCGAATGGTTGGGGCTGGCCACCGATACGCAGTATTTT
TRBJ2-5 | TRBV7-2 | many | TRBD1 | CASSLAAVGQGEGTQYF | TGTGCCAGCAGCTTAGCGGCGGTTGGACAGGGAGAGGGAACCCAGTACTTC
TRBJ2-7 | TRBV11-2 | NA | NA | CASSLEPGGLGHGSPYEQYF | TGTGCCAGCAGCTTAGAACCCGGGGGGCTGGGACACGGGAGTCCCTACGAGCAGTACTTC
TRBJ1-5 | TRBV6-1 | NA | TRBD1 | CASSELPRGQDQPQHF | TGTGCCAGCAGTGAGCTCCCCAGGGGGCAGGATCAGCCCCAGCATTTT
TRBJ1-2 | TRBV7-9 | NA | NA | CASSPLYGYTF | TGTGCCAGCAGCCCTCTCTATGGCTACACCTTC
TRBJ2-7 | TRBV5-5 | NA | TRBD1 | CASSMLRDRGAYEQYF | TGTGCCAGCAGCATGCTCCGGGACAGGGGGGCCTACGAGCAGTACTTC
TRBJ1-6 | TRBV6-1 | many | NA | CASQRQENSPLHF | TGTGCCAGCCAGAGACAGGAAAATTCACCCCTCCACTTT
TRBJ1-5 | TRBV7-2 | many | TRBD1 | CASSRQGAHQPQHF | TGTGCCAGCAGCCGACAGGGGGCTCATCAGCCCCAGCATTTT